Described below is a single T cell receptor (beta chain) sequence and its context. Its antigen is unknown. V was clipped by 7 bases and J by 4 bases; unmatched bases: 6. CDR1 is MGHDK and CDR2 is SYGVNS in the germline V gene. The CDR3 consists of 14 residues. Repertoires were generated with immunoSEQ multiplex PCR, while TCRdb's copy carries only in-frame clones and drops some. The table shows some 70,000 clones, with approximately 90% occurring only once. This sample was included in a study of cytomegalovirus exposure and HLA in healthy donors. Study conclusions and caveats: For cytomegalovirus status, the classifier reportedly gave diagnoses with high specificity and sensitivity. In vitro checks showed that three CMV-associated chains really do target CMV antigens.

The material sequenced was PBMCs. The source of this sequence is a woman under 30 in good health and CMV-seronegative. V usage is TRBV25-1 and J usage is TRBJ2-3, with TRBD1 matching over 9 bases. CDR3 DNA sequence: TGTGCCAGCACCCGACAGGGGGGGGCAGATACGCAGTATTTT. Translated: CASTRQGGADTQYF.